This T cell receptor (beta chain) was obtained from a study of PD-L1 blockade in urothelial cancer. The authors spiked synthetic TCR analog templates into each PCR. The repertoire was sequenced with immunoSEQ multiplex PCR; TCRdb's copy has only in-frame clones and lacks some. The repertoire consists of about 91,000 clones, with around nine tenths occurring once and the leading ten covering over 9%. CDR1 and CDR2 from the germline V gene are GTSNPN and SVGIG (reference sequence). Between the trimmed V and J ends, which lost 4 bases and 6 bases, there was a span of 12 bases. The CDR3 sequence is 13 residues long.

This clonotype originated in a man between 60 and 75 years old with urothelial cancer. This chain connects TRBV30 to TRBJ1-4; TRBD1 is a possible D gene (6 bases). Here the sequenced sample was PBMCs, taken around atezolizumab (anti-PD-L1) treatment. DNA of the CDR3: TGTGCCTGGAAACAGGGAATATATGAAAAACTGTTTTTT. This gives the protein CAWKQGIYEKLFF. The whole variable domain, remainder taken from reference TRBV30 and TRBJ1-4, is SQTIHQWPATLVQPVGSPLSLECTVEGTSNPNLYWYRQAAGRGLQLLFYSVGIGQISSEVPQNLSASRPQDRQFILSSKKLLLSDSGFYLCAWKQGIYEKLFFGSGTQLSVL.